One and the same sample provided the 32 T cell receptor beta chains below, sequenced in a study of beta chain features in type 1 diabetes. Points from the study as a whole: Type 1 diabetes patients had moderately but significantly shorter TCRB CDR3s in all four CD4+ subsets.

These receptors lack a known antigen. cDNA synthesis used the whole RNA isolate, giving expressed TCRB sequences. Profiled with immunoSEQ multiplex PCR; TCRdb holds only in-frame clones, not every one. The repertoire holds fewer than 300,000 clones, with about a fifth as singletons. Sequencing was performed on naive CD4+ T cells from blood. The receptors shown here come from a woman aged 40 to 55 with type 1 diabetes.

This sequence joins TRBV7-2 and TRBJ2-7; 7 nucleotides match TRBD1. From germline, CDR1 is SGHTA and CDR2 FQGNSA. V lost 3 bases to trimming and J lost 2 bases; unmatched junction nucleotides: 4. This CDR3 comprises 14 residues. The CDR3 nucleotides are TGTGCCAGCAGCTTCGGACAGGTCCCCTACGAGCAGTACTTC. This codes for CASSFGQVPYEQYF.

This sequence joins TRBV30 and TRBJ1-2; no clear D. Germline values: CDR1 GTSNPN, CDR2 SVGIG (reference sequence). The CDR3 length is 15 residues. V was pared by 0 bases and J by 6 bases, with 17 bases between. CDR3 in amino acids: CAWSVIGGPGNGYTF. CDR3 bases: TGTGCCTGGAGTGTGATCGGAGGGCCTGGGAATGGCTACACCTTC. Drawing the rest from reference TRBV30 and TRBJ1-2, the complete variable domain is SQTIHQWPATLVQPVGSPLSLECTVEGTSNPNLYWYRQAAGRGLQLLFYSVGIGQISSEVPQNLSASRPQDRQFILSSKKLLLSDSGFYLCAWSVIGGPGNGYTFGSGTRLTVV.

The gene calls are TRBV9 and TRBJ2-1; D call uncertain. Trimming took off 2 bases at V and 6 bases at J, with 9 bases between the two ends. The CDR3 is 13 residues long. Germline V CDR1 and CDR2: SGDLS, YYNGEE. CDR3 DNA sequence: TGTGCCAGCAGCGTGACAAGAAGCAATGAGCAGTTCTTC. It codes for CASSVTRSNEQFF.

This clone was found a few times. The chain is built from TRBV27 and TRBJ1-2, with D possibly matching TRBD1 (5 bases). Deletions cut 4 bases from V and 8 bases from J, with 11 bases between. CDR1 is MNHEY and CDR2 is SMNVEV in the germline V gene (reference sequence). The CDR3 contains 12 residues. CDR3: CASSYTAGGYTF. CDR3 coding DNA: TGTGCCAGCAGTTACACCGCAGGGGGCTACACCTTC.

The chain is built from TRBV15 and TRBJ2-7, with TRBD2 identical over 8 bases. Germline CDR1 LNHNV, CDR2 YYDKDF (reference sequence). The junction had 11 bases not matched to a gene; V was cut back by 0 bases and J by 4 bases. This CDR3 spans 17 amino acids. CDR3 amino acids: CATSRDLGAGDRYEQYF. CDR3 DNA: TGTGCCACCAGCAGAGATTTGGGAGCGGGGGATAGGTACGAGCAGTACTTC.

A few counts support this clone. The chain joins TRBV7-8 to TRBJ2-5; 7 bases fit TRBD1. The germline gives CDR1 SGHVS, CDR2 FQNEAQ. This CDR3 is 14 amino acids long. V shed 5 bases, J shed 2 bases, and the junction held 5 bases outside the gene matches. The CDR3 protein is CASSMGQLQETQYF. CDR3 sequence (DNA): TGTGCCAGCAGCATGGGACAGTTACAAGAGACCCAGTACTTC. The full variable domain, with the rest looked up from reference TRBV7-8 and TRBJ2-5, is GAGVSQSPRYKVAKRGQDVALRCDPISGHVSLFWYQQALGQGPEFLTYFQNEAQLDKSGLPSDRFFAERPEGSVSTLKIQRTQQEDSAVYLCASSMGQLQETQYFGPGTRLLVL.

V gene TRBV9 combines with J gene TRBJ1-5; 9 bases align to TRBD1. The CDR3 is 14 amino acids. Trimming at V came to 4 bases and at J to 9 bases, leaving 8 bases not matched to a gene. CDR1 is SGDLS and CDR2 is YYNGEE in the germline V gene. The CDR3 bases are TGTGCCAGCAGCCCACAGGGGGCATCTGGGCCCCAGCATTTT. Protein sequence: CASSPQGASGPQHF.

This clone has just a few counts. The chain has TRBV27 and TRBJ2-5; D is perhaps TRBD1 (6 bases). CDR1 and CDR2 from the germline V gene are MNHEY and SMNVEV (reference sequence). Trimming took 4 bases from V and 2 from J, leaving 11 bases between them. The CDR3 extends over 14 amino acids. The CDR3 sequence is CASSYYRDQETQYF. The DNA of the CDR3 is TGTGCCAGCAGTTACTACAGGGATCAAGAGACCCAGTACTTC.

The chain couples TRBV11-2 to TRBJ2-1; 8 nucleotides line up with TRBD2. This CDR3 has 13 residues. Germline trimming cut 4 bases from V and 9 bases from J; bases unmatched to any gene: 5. CDR1 SGHAT and CDR2 FQNNGV come from the germline V gene. CDR3: CASSSYREGEQFF. CDR3 bases: TGTGCCAGCAGCTCCTACCGGGAGGGTGAGCAGTTCTTC.

This clone was seen a few times. The chain couples TRBV9 to TRBJ1-1; 7 bases map to TRBD1. The CDR3 has 14 residues. CDR1 and CDR2 from the germline V gene are SGDLS and YYNGEE. Trimming cost V 0 bases and J 5 bases; bases outside gene matches: 4. The CDR3 reads CASSVGQGSTEAFF. The CDR3 nucleotides are TGTGCCAGCAGCGTAGGACAGGGATCTACTGAAGCTTTCTTT.

This clone was recorded a few times. The DNA for the CDR3 is TGTGCCAGCAGCTTAACGGGAGCCAATGAGCAGTTCTTC. It encodes CASSLTGANEQFF. The V and J genes are TRBV7-3 and TRBJ2-1, with D maybe TRBD2 (5 bases). V lost 0 bases and J lost 6, with 6 bases in between. The CDR3 consists of 13 residues. CDR1 and CDR2 from the germline V gene are SGHTA and FQGTGA.

This rearrangement joins TRBV18 to TRBJ2-1, with TRBD1 matching 10 bases. CDR3 length equals 16 residues. Losses at the gene ends were 0 bases for V and 6 bases for J; bases not matched to a gene: 5. Per germline, CDR1 KGHSH and CDR2 LQKENI. The CDR3 nucleotides are TGTGCCAGCTCACCACCGACGGGACAGGGGCCCAATGAGCAGTTCTTC. Amino acids: CASSPPTGQGPNEQFF.

This clone was recorded once. The rearrangement uses TRBV9 and TRBJ2-1; 9 bases map to TRBD2. V lost 3 bases to trimming and J lost 7 bases; unmatched junction nucleotides: 5. Germline V gene data show CDR1 as SGDLS and CDR2 as YYNGEE. The CDR3 has 14 amino acids. The CDR3 here is CASSGSGSKNEQFF. The CDR3 nucleotides read TGTGCCAGCAGCGGTAGCGGGAGTAAAAATGAGCAGTTCTTC.

DNA for the CDR3: TGTGCCTGGAGTGCCCGGGACAGAGATGAAAAACTGTTTTTT. Translated, it gives CAWSARDRDEKLFF. The chain is built from TRBV30 and TRBJ1-4; 7 nucleotides line up with TRBD1. CDR1 is GTSNPN and CDR2 is SVGIG in the germline V gene (reference sequence). This CDR3 region has 14 residues. The ends lost 1 base at V and 6 bases at J; junction bases unmatched: 5.

The rearrangement joins TRBV29-1 to TRBJ2-7, with TRBD2 as a possible D gene (6 bases). The CDR3 length is 12 residues. CDR1 is SQVTM, CDR2 ANQGSEA, per germline. Trimming shortened V by 4 bases and J by 5 bases, and 12 bases separated the two germline ends. The CDR3 region has the DNA TGCAGCGTTGTTGGCGGGATCGACGAGCAGTACTTC. Translation: CSVVGGIDEQYF.

This clone was seen a few times. This chain links TRBV29-1 with TRBJ2-5, with D maybe TRBD2 (5 bases). The CDR3 has 17 residues. Trimming stripped 2 bases from V and 0 bases from J, with 19 bases between. Germline V gene sequence: CDR1 SQVTM, CDR2 ANQGSEA. The CDR3 reads CSVEKPHPGSHQETQYF. CDR3 nucleotides: TGCAGCGTTGAAAAGCCCCACCCGGGATCCCACCAAGAGACCCAGTACTTC.

In its sample, this clone was seen a few times. The rearrangement links TRBV5-1 to TRBJ1-6; tentatively, D is TRBD1 (5 bases). V was shortened by 4 bases and J by 10 bases, with 12 bases between the two germline ends. The CDR3 totals 13 residues. Germline CDR1 is SGHRS and CDR2 is YFSETQ. DNA for the CDR3: TGCGCCAGCAGCCTTCGGGGGGTCTCACCCCTCCACTTT. Residues: CASSLRGVSPLHF. The whole variable domain, filled in from reference TRBV5-1 and TRBJ1-6, reads KAGVTQTPRYLIKTRGQQVTLSCSPISGHRSVSWYQQTPGQGLQFLFEYFSETQRNKGNFPGRFSGRQFSNSRSEMNVSTLELGDSALYLCASSLRGVSPLHFGNGTRLTVT.

The CDR3 reads CASRLLAGGTGEQFF. The DNA of the CDR3 is TGTGCCAGCAGGCTACTAGCGGGAGGGACAGGTGAGCAGTTCTTC. The chain recombines TRBV6-5 with TRBJ2-1, with TRBD2 matching over 13 bases. Germline CDR1 MNHEY, CDR2 SVGAGI. The CDR3 loop spans 15 amino acids. J gave up 9 bases and V 6 bases, and 8 bases lay outside the gene matches.

This clone was picked up a small number of times. The gene calls are TRBV7-2 and TRBJ1-1, with TRBD1 matching over 7 bases. Per the germline V gene, CDR1 is SGHTA and CDR2 is FQGNSA. V was pared by 5 bases and J by 4 bases, with 4 bases of the junction left unmatched. The CDR3 has 13 residues. The DNA for the CDR3 is TGTGCCAGCAGCCCGCGGACAGGCACTGAAGCTTTCTTT. Translating gives CASSPRTGTEAFF. The entire variable domain, with the rest obtained from reference TRBV7-2 and TRBJ1-1, is as follows: GAGVSQSPSNKVTEKGKDVELRCDPISGHTALYWYRQSLGQGLEFLIYFQGNSAPDKSGLPSDRFSAERTGGSVSTLTIQRTQQEDSAVYLCASSPRTGTEAFFGQGTRLTVV.

The chain's CDR3 is CATSSWDIGSYNEQFF. The CDR3 bases are TGTGCCACCAGCAGCTGGGACATTGGCTCCTACAATGAGCAGTTCTTC. The chain is built from TRBV15 and TRBJ2-1, with D possibly matching TRBD1 (6 bases). V lost 3 bases, J lost 0 bases, and 12 bases lay in between. The CDR3 runs 16 residues. Germline lookup yields CDR1 LNHNV and CDR2 YYDKDF (reference sequence).

This clone was seen a handful of times. The chain has TRBV6-6 and TRBJ2-1; 7 bases are shared with TRBD1. Germline V gene sequence: CDR1 MNHNY, CDR2 SVGAGI (reference sequence). The CDR3 has 13 amino acids. V trimming: 5 bases; J trimming: 7 bases; junction bases outside the gene matches: 5. CDR3 sequence (DNA): TGTGCCAGCAGTCCCGGGACAGCGAATGAGCAGTTCTTC. Translated, it gives CASSPGTANEQFF.

This clone showed up just a few times. The V and J genes are TRBV5-1 and TRBJ2-5; TRBD2 agrees at 7 bases. V shed 1 base, J shed 1 base, and the junction held 4 bases outside the gene matches. CDR3 length equals 15 residues. Looked up from germline, CDR1 is SGHRS and CDR2 is YFSETQ. The CDR3 DNA is TGCGCCAGCAGCTTGCTAGCGGTCCTCCAAGAGACCCAGTACTTC. It codes for CASSLLAVLQETQYF.

Only a few counts were recorded for this clone. The CDR3 DNA reads TGTGCCAGTCGACCAGCGGGGCCCTACGAGCAGTACTTC. Translation: CASRPAGPYEQYF. The gene calls are TRBV19 and TRBJ2-7, with TRBD2 identical over 7 bases. The ends lost 8 bases at V and 2 bases at J; junction bases unmatched: 6. This CDR3 contains 13 residues. The germline CDR1 and CDR2 sequences are LNHDA and SQIVND (reference sequence).

CDR3 coding DNA: TGTGCCAGCAGCTTAGTTGGGGGCGGGAGTGGCTACGAGCAGTACTTC. This translates into CASSLVGGGSGYEQYF. The chain combines TRBV13 with TRBJ2-7; tentatively, D is TRBD2 (7 bases). Between the trimmed V and J ends, which lost 1 base and 3 bases, there was a span of 16 bases. Germline lookup yields CDR1 PRHDT and CDR2 FYEKMQ (reference sequence). The CDR3 sequence is 16 residues long.

The J gene is TRBJ2-7, the V gene TRBV19, with TRBD1 as a possible D gene (5 bases). CDR3 size: 13 residues. V lost 3 bases to trimming and J lost 4 bases, with 10 bases between them. The V gene's germline CDR1 is LNHDA and CDR2 SQIVND (reference sequence). Here the CDR3 DNA reads TGTGCCAGTAGTATTCAGGGTGGGTACGAGCAGTACTTC. Protein product: CASSIQGGYEQYF.

In DNA form, the CDR3 reads TGTGCCAGCAGTTACGGAGCTAACTATGGCTACACCTTC. This codes for CASSYGANYGYTF. The chain joins TRBV6-5 to TRBJ1-2; no reliable D call. Germline V gene data show CDR1 as MNHEY and CDR2 as SVGAGI. V dropped 2 bases and J dropped 0 bases, with 4 bases sitting between them. The CDR3 extends over 13 amino acids.

The rearrangement joins TRBV4-2 to TRBJ1-5; D is perhaps TRBD1 (6 bases). Germline CDR1 is LGHNA and CDR2 is YNFKEQ. The CDR3 extends over 15 amino acids. Trimming removed 0 bases from V and 5 bases from J, with 11 bases in between. This CDR3 is CASSQDRAGDQPQHF. As DNA, the CDR3 is TGTGCCAGCAGCCAAGATAGGGCAGGGGATCAGCCCCAGCATTTT.

This clone was observed a few times. This chain joins TRBV11-2 and TRBJ2-1, with D tentatively TRBD2 (5 bases). V shed 7 bases and J shed 2 bases, with 12 bases lying between them. Germline V lookup: CDR1 SGHAT, CDR2 FQNNGV. There are 14 residues in the CDR3. The CDR3 is CASIMDWTYNEQFF. CDR3 nucleotides: TGTGCCAGCATCATGGACTGGACCTACAATGAGCAGTTCTTC.

In this sample, this clone turned up a few times. The chain is built from TRBV7-8 and TRBJ2-2; 7 positions match TRBD1. After removal of 5 bases from V and 8 bases from J, the junction contained 5 bases not matched to a gene. Germline CDR1 SGHVS, CDR2 FQNEAQ. The length of the CDR3 is 13 residues. The CDR3: CASSQTGRGELFF. CDR3 bases: TGTGCCAGCAGCCAGACAGGGAGAGGGGAGCTGTTTTTT.

This rearrangement joins TRBV29-1 to TRBJ1-1; D possibly corresponds to TRBD1 (6 bases). The CDR3 is made up of 13 amino acids. Germline CDR1 is SQVTM and CDR2 is ANQGSEA. Deletions cut 6 bases from V and 5 bases from J, with 16 bases between. The CDR3 nucleotides read TGCAGCGTGATTTCAGGGGCGAGGACTGAAGCTTTCTTT. This sequence encodes CSVISGARTEAFF.

The chain couples TRBV9 to TRBJ2-6; D perhaps matches TRBD1 (5 bases). This CDR3 contains 16 residues. Deletions cut 0 bases from V and 4 bases from J, with 11 bases between. Per germline, CDR1 SGDLS and CDR2 YYNGEE. CDR3 region: CASSVGQGAGANVLTF. The CDR3 bases are TGTGCCAGCAGCGTAGGTCAGGGCGCCGGGGCCAACGTCCTGACTTTC.

This clone has more than one count but fewer than ten. This chain uses TRBV4-3 with TRBJ2-2, with D possibly matching TRBD1 (5 bases). This CDR3 contains 17 residues. From germline, CDR1 is LGHNA and CDR2 YSLEER. V was trimmed by 1 base and J by 7 bases, leaving 19 bases between them. CDR3 nucleotide sequence: TGCGCCAGCAGCCAAGGGGGCGGCTCGTTTAAGGGCGGGGAGCTGTTTTTT. Translating gives CASSQGGGSFKGGELFF.